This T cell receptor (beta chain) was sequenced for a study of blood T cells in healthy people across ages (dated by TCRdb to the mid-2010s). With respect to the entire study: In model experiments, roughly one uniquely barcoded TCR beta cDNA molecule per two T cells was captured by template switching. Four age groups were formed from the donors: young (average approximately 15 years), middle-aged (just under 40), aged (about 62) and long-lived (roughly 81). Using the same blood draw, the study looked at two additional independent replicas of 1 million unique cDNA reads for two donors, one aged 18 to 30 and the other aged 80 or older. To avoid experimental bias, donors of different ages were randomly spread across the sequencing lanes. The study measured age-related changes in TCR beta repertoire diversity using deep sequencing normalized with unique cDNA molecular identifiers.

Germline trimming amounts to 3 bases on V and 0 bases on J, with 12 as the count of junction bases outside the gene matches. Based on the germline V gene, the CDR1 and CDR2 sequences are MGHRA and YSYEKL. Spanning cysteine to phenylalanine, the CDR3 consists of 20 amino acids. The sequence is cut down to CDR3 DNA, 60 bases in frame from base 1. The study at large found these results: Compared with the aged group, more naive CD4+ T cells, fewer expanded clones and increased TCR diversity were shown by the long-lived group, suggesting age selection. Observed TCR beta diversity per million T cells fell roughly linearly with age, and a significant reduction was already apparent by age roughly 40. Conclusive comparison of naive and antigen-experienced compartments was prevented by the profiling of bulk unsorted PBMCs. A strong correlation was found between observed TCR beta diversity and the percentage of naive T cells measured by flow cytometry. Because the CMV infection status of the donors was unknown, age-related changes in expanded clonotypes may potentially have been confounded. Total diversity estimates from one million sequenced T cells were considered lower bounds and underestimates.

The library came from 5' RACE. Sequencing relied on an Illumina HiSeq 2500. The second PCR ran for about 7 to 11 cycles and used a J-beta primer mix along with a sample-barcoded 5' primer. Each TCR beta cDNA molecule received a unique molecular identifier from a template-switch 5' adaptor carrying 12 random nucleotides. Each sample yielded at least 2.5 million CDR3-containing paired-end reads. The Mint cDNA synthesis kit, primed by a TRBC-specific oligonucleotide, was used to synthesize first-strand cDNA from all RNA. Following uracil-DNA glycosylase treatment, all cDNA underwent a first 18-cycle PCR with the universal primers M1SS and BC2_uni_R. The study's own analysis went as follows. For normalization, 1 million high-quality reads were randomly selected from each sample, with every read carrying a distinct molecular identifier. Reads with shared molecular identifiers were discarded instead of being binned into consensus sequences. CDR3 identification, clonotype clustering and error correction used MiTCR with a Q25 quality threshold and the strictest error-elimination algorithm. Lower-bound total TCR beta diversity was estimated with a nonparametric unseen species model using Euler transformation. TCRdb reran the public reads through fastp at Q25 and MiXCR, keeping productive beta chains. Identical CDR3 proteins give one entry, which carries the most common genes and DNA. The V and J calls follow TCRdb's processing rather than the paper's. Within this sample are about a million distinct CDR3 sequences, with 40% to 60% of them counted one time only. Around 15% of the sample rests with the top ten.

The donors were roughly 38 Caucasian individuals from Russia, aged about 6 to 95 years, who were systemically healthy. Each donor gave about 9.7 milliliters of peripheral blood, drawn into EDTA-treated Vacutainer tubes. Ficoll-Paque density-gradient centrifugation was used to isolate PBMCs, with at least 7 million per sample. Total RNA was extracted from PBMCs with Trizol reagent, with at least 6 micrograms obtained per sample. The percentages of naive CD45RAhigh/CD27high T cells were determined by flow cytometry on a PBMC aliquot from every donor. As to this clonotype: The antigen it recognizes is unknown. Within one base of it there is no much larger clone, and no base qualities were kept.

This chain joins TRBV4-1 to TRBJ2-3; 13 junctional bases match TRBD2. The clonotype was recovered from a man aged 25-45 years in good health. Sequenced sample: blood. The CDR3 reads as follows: CASSHRGLAGDDPSTDTQYF. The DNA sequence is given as TGCGCCAGCAGCCACCGAGGACTAGCGGGGGACGACCCTAGCACAGATACGCAGTATTTT.